Shown below are 3 T cell receptor beta chains from a single sample sequenced in a study of blood T cells in healthy people across ages. Combining a sample-barcoded 5' primer with a J-beta primer mix, a second PCR ran for roughly 7 to 12 cycles. TCRdb re-called the 5' RACE reads with MiXCR, one entry per CDR3 protein. Among 600,000 to 800,000 distinct CDR3 sequences listed, over 40% were seen once. Sequencing input: blood. The receptors were sampled from a woman of 80 years or more in good health.

This clonotype was detected many times. The chain carries TRBV24-1 and TRBJ2-5, with TRBD2 as a possible D gene (6 bases). Trimming took 1 base from V and 3 from J, leaving 23 bases between them. Germline CDR1 and CDR2: KGHDR and SFDVKD. This CDR3 contains 19 residues. The CDR3 nucleotides are TGTGCCACCAGTGATTTTCTTGGCGGAGCCCCCTCGGGGGAAGAGACCCAGTACTTC. Residues: CATSDFLGGAPSGEETQYF.

The rearrangement links TRBV11-2 to TRBJ2-2; D uncertain. The CDR3 is 14 residues long. The ends were cut back, 5 bases at V and 7 bases at J, with 14 bases in the middle. In germline, CDR1 is SGHAT, CDR2 FQNNGV. In DNA, the CDR3 is TGTGCCAGCAGCCCTAGGACCGTTGGCGGGGAGCTGTTTTTT. Translating it yields CASSPRTVGGELFF.

The gene calls are TRBV20-1 and TRBJ2-7, with a possible D match to TRBD1 (6 bases). In germline, CDR1 is DFQATT, CDR2 SNEGSKA (reference sequence). V shed 5 bases and J shed 0 bases, with 14 bases lying between them. There are 14 residues in the CDR3. The CDR3 spells CSAEGEGHSYEQYF. The CDR3 bases are TGCAGTGCTGAGGGGGAAGGACACTCCTACGAGCAGTACTTC.